This T cell receptor beta chain was captured in a study of blood T cell repertoires in COVID-19. Study-wide background: T cells, B-cell-depleted T cells, or PBMCs supplied cDNA or gDNA.

As originally analysed: How many nucleated cells were present was estimated from reference gene primer amplification. The assay was immunoSEQ multiplex PCR, and TCRdb's table has in-frame clones only and misses some. V and J calls and clone size are given by that table; D and trimming were obtained from the DNA. The table shows roughly 290,000 clones, with approximately 90% occurring only once. What was sequenced was peripheral blood. The TCR comes from a man aged 25 to 45 with acute or convalescent COVID-19.

This chain's CDR3 is CATSEQGWGETQYF. CDR3 nucleotide sequence: TGTGCCACTTCCGAACAGGGGTGGGGGGAGACCCAGTACTTC. The rearrangement joins TRBV19 to TRBJ2-5, with 7 bases fitting TRBD1. Germline V gene sequence: CDR1 LNHDA, CDR2 SQIVND (reference sequence). The CDR3 has 14 amino acids. V shed 10 bases, J shed 5 bases, and the junction held 13 bases outside the gene matches.